The next 8 T cell receptor beta chains were all read from a single sample in a study of blood T cell repertoires in COVID-19. Clones were sequenced by immunoSEQ multiplex PCR, and TCRdb holds only the in-frame ones, with some missing. This table has 100,000 or so clones, approximately 90% appearing once. Sequenced material: peripheral blood. These receptors originate from a man in his sixties with acute or convalescent COVID-19.

The V and J genes are TRBV19 and TRBJ1-1; 9 nucleotides match TRBD1. The CDR3 contains 15 residues. V was pared by 5 bases and J by 1 base, with 5 bases of the junction left unmatched. Germline assignment: CDR1 LNHDA and CDR2 SQIVND (reference sequence). This CDR3 is CASSPYRGRNTEAFF. The DNA for the CDR3 is TGTGCCAGTAGTCCCTACAGGGGGCGGAACACTGAAGCTTTCTTT.

The chain combines TRBV7-2 with TRBJ2-7, with 9 nucleotides matching TRBD2. Germline V gives CDR1 SGHTA, CDR2 FQGNSA. V lost 1 base to trimming and J lost 2 bases; unmatched junction nucleotides: 3. This CDR3 is built from 15 residues. This CDR3 reads CASSLGVAGAYEQYF. CDR3 DNA: TGTGCCAGCAGCTTAGGAGTAGCGGGGGCCTACGAGCAGTACTTC.

J is TRBJ1-1 and V is TRBV30, with D possibly being TRBD1 (5 bases). With 0 bases removed from V and 4 bases from J, the gap between germline ends came to 15 bases. CDR1 GTSNPN and CDR2 SVGIG come from the germline V gene (reference sequence). This CDR3 has 15 residues. The CDR3 spells CAWSVRGYRRTEAFF. The CDR3 DNA is TGTGCCTGGAGTGTACGGGGGTACCGCCGCACTGAAGCTTTCTTT.

The chain links TRBV19 to TRBJ2-3, with 11 bases matching TRBD2. The CDR3 spans 17 residues. Trimming at V came to 5 bases and at J to 6 bases, leaving 13 bases not matched to a gene. CDR1 is LNHDA, CDR2 SQIVND, per germline (reference sequence). This CDR3 is CASSLLGLAATWDTQYF. CDR3 bases: TGTGCCAGTAGTCTCCTGGGACTAGCGGCAACTTGGGATACGCAGTATTTT. Combining the CDR3 with reference TRBV19 and TRBJ2-3 gives the whole variable domain DGGITQSPKYLFRKEGQNVTLSCEQNLNHDAMYWYRQDPGQGLRLIYYSQIVNDFQKGDIAEGYSVSREKKESFPLTVTSAQKNPTAFYLCASSLLGLAATWDTQYFGPGTRLTVL.

This chain joins TRBV2 and TRBJ1-1; a weak D match, TRBD1 (6 bases). Germline V gene lookup returns CDR1 SNHLY and CDR2 FYNNEI. The germline V and J ends were trimmed by 1 base and 7 bases, with 13 bases remaining between them. The CDR3 is 14 residues long. CDR3: CASSEDRAYGEAFF. Here the CDR3 DNA reads TGTGCCAGCAGTGAAGACAGGGCGTATGGTGAAGCTTTCTTT.

The V gene is TRBV3-1 (or the pseudogene TRBV3-2), the J gene TRBJ1-2; D gene unclear. V was trimmed by 4 bases and J by 4 bases, leaving 19 bases between them. Per the germline V gene, CDR1 is LGHDT and CDR2 is YNNKEL (reference sequence). The CDR3 runs to 16 residues. For the CDR3, the DNA is TGTGCCAGCAGCCCTGGGCCAGGCCCCACTTTCTATGGCTACACCTTC. Protein product: CASSPGPGPTFYGYTF.

The V and J genes are TRBV5-1 and TRBJ2-2; 9 nucleotides align to TRBD2. Germline assignment: CDR1 SGHRS and CDR2 YFSETQ. This CDR3 contains 19 residues. V was clipped by 2 bases and J by 3 bases; unmatched bases: 14. CDR3 in DNA: TGCGCCAGCAGCTTTCCCCTGGGCAGCGGGAGGCTCGACACCGGGGAGCTGTTTTTT. As protein: CASSFPLGSGRLDTGELFF.

The chain links TRBV19 to TRBJ1-2, with TRBD1 as a possible D gene (6 bases). In germline, CDR1 is LNHDA, CDR2 SQIVND (reference sequence). Trimming shortened V by 4 bases and J by 3 bases, and 9 bases separated the two germline ends. This CDR3 contains 13 residues. CDR3 protein: CASSTQGYYGYTF. The CDR3 bases are TGTGCCAGTAGTACTCAGGGGTACTATGGCTACACCTTC.